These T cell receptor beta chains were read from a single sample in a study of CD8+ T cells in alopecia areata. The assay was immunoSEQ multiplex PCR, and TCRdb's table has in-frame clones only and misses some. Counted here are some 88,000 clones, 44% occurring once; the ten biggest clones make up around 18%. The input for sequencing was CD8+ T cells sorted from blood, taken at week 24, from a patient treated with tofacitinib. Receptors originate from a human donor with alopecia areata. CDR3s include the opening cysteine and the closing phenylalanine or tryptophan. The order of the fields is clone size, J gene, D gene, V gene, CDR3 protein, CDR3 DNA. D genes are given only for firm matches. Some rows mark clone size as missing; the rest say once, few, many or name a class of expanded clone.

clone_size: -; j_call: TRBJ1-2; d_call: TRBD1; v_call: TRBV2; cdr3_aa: CASWGQFNGYTF; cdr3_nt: TGTGCCAGTTGGGGACAGTTCAATGGCTACACCTTC
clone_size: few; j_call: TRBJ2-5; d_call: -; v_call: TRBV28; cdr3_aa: CASRQPHRYQETQYF; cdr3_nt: TGTGCCAGCAGGCAACCCCACAGGTACCAAGAGACCCAGTACTTC
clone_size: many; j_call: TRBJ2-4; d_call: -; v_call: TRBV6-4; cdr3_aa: CASSGGPGSNIQYF; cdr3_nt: TGTGCCAGCAGTGGAGGACCAGGGTCGAACATTCAGTACTTC
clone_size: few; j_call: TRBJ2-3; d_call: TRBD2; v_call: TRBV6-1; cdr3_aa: CASVLAWTDTQYF; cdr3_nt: TGTGCCAGCGTACTAGCGTGGACAGATACGCAGTATTTT
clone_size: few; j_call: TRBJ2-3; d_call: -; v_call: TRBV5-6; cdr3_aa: CASSLESTDTQYF; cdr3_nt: TGTGCCAGCAGCTTGGAGAGCACAGATACGCAGTATTTT
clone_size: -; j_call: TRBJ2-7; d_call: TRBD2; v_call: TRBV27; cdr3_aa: CASSLTSGNSYEQYF; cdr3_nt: TGTGCCAGCAGTTTAACTAGCGGGAACTCCTACGAGCAGTACTTC
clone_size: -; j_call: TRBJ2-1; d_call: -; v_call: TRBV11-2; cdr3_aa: CASSFGVTPNEQFF; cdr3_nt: TGTGCCAGCAGCTTCGGTGTAACTCCCAATGAGCAGTTCTTC
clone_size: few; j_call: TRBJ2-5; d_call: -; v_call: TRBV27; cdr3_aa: CATGPTRETQYF; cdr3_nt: TGTGCCACCGGACCGACACGAGAGACCCAGTACTTC
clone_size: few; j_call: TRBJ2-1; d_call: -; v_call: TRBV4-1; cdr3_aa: CASSQPTGDEQFF; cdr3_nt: TGCGCCAGCAGCCAACCCACGGGGGATGAGCAGTTCTTC
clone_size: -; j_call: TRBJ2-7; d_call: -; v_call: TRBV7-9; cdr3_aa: CASSPGAYEQYF; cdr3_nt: TGTGCCAGCAGCCCTGGGGCTTACGAGCAGTACTTC
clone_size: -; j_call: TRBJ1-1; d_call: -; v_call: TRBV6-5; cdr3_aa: CASSYGPVTEAFF; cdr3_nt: TGTGCCAGCAGTTACGGACCAGTCACTGAAGCTTTCTTT
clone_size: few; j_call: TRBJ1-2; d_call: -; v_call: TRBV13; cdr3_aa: CASSSRDGGNYGYTF; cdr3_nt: TGTGCCAGCAGCTCCCGGGACGGAGGCAACTATGGCTACACCTTC
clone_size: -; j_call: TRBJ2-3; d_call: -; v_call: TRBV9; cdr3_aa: CASSVLRTGTTDTQYF; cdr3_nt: TGTGCCAGCAGCGTACTCCGGACGGGGACCACAGATACGCAGTATTTT
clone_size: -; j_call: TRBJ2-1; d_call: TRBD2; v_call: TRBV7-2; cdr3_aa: CASSLGLAGLRDEQFF; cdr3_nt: TGTGCCAGCAGCTTAGGGCTAGCGGGATTGCGGGATGAGCAGTTCTTC
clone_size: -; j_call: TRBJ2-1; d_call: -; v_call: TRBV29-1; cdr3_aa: CSVGRGGTTYNEQFF; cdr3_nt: TGCAGCGTCGGAAGAGGGGGGACAACCTACAATGAGCAGTTCTTC
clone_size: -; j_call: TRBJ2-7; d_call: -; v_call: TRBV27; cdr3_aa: CASAVVYGSSYEQYF; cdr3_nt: TGTGCCAGCGCAGTAGTTTACGGGAGCTCCTACGAGCAGTACTTC
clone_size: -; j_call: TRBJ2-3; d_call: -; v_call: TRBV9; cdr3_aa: CASSVEGGSTDTQYF; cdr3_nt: TGTGCCAGCAGCGTAGAGGGAGGAAGCACAGATACGCAGTATTTT
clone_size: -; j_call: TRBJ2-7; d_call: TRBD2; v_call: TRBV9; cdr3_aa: CASSVAAGGPSYEQYF; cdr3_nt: TGTGCCAGCAGCGTAGCGGCGGGAGGGCCCTCCTACGAGCAGTACTTC
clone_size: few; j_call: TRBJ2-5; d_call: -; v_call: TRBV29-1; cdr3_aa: CSVGTEETQYF; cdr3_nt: TGCAGCGTTGGGACTGAAGAGACCCAGTACTTC
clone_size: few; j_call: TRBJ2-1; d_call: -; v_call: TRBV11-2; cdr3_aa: CASSLGLNNEQFF; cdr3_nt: TGTGCCAGCAGCTTAGGGCTTAACAATGAGCAGTTCTTC
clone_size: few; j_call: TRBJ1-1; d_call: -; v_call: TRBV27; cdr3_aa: CASSFRGPNTEAFF; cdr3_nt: TGTGCCAGCAGTTTTAGGGGCCCGAACACTGAAGCTTTCTTT
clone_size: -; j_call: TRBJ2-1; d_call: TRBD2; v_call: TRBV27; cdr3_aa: CASGLAGDDEQFF; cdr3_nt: TGTGCCAGCGGACTAGCGGGAGATGATGAGCAGTTCTTC
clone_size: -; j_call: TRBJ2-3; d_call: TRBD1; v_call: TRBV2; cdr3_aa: CASSERFPGQVTDTQYF; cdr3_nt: TGTGCCAGCAGTGAACGATTTCCGGGACAGGTCACAGATACGCAGTATTTT
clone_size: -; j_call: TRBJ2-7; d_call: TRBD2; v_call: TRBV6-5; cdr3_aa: CASSSGLAGHEQYF; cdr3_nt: TGTGCCAGCAGTTCCGGACTAGCGGGTCACGAGCAGTACTTC
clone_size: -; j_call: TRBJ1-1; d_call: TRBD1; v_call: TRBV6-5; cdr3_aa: CASSYVAGGYTEAFF; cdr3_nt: TGTGCCAGCAGTTACGTGGCAGGGGGCTACACTGAAGCTTTCTTT
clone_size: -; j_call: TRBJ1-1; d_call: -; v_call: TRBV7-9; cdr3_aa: CASRGKTWEAFF; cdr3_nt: TGTGCCAGCAGGGGTAAGACCTGGGAAGCTTTCTTT
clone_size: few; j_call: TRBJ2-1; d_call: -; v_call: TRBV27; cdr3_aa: CASSPRGATVSYNEQFF; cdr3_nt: TGTGCCAGCAGTCCCCGGGGAGCCACTGTCTCCTACAATGAGCAGTTCTTC
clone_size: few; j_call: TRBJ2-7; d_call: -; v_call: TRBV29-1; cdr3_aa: CSVLGGETASYEQYF; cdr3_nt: TGCAGCGTGCTTGGTGGGGAGACCGCTTCCTACGAGCAGTACTTC
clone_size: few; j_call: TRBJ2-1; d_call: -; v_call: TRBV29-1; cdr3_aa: CSVELKYNEQFF; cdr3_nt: TGCAGCGTTGAACTAAAATACAATGAGCAGTTCTTC
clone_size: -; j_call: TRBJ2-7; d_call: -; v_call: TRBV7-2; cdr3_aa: CASSLGGPVYF; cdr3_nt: TGTGCCAGCAGCTTAGGTGGACCTGTTTACTTC
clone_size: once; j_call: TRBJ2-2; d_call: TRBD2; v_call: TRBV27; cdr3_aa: CASSSRTSGSRNAGELFF; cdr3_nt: TGTGCCAGCAGTTCTAGGACTAGCGGGAGTAGGAATGCCGGGGAGCTGTTTTTT
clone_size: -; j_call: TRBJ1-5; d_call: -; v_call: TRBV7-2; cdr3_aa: CASSSLDRTDQPQHF; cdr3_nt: TGTGCCAGCAGCTCCCTAGACAGGACGGACCAGCCCCAGCATTTT
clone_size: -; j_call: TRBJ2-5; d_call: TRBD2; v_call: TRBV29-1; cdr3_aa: CSAQSGGRDSAQYF; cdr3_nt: TGCAGCGCCCAGAGCGGGGGGAGAGATAGCGCCCAGTACTTC